A selection of T cell receptor beta chains follows, all from one sample in a study of blood T cell repertoires in COVID-19. Some clones are missing from TCRdb's copy, which holds only in-frame ones; the method was immunoSEQ multiplex PCR. The profile shows roughly 67,000 clones, approximately 94% of them singletons. Sequenced: peripheral blood. The receptors here all came from a man between 65 and 79 years old with active COVID-19. CDR3s include the opening cysteine and the closing phenylalanine or tryptophan. Each record gives: V gene, J gene, CDR3 protein.

v_call: TRBV7-2; j_call: TRBJ2-5; cdr3_aa: CASSAGTGGGSQETQYF
v_call: TRBV2; j_call: TRBJ2-3; cdr3_aa: CASRGTSGLQFTDTQYF
v_call: TRBV29-1; j_call: TRBJ2-2; cdr3_aa: CSVAVGGTTGELFF
v_call: TRBV7-9; j_call: TRBJ1-4; cdr3_aa: CASSSGQGEKLFF
v_call: TRBV7-6; j_call: TRBJ2-1; cdr3_aa: CASSQKAGGFLSSYNEQFF
v_call: TRBV20-1; j_call: TRBJ1-1; cdr3_aa: CSATIHTEAFF
v_call: TRBV7-8; j_call: TRBJ1-5; cdr3_aa: CASSPRDRGGNQPQHF
v_call: TRBV6-5; j_call: TRBJ1-2; cdr3_aa: CASRKPGQTNYGYTF
v_call: TRBV6-5; j_call: TRBJ1-2; cdr3_aa: CASSQDRGRSGYTF
v_call: TRBV19; j_call: TRBJ1-4; cdr3_aa: CASRQTGGSGKLFF
v_call: TRBV5-1; j_call: TRBJ2-3; cdr3_aa: CASSLITSGVDTQYF
v_call: TRBV6-6; j_call: TRBJ2-3; cdr3_aa: CASSYSFIAGTDTQYF
v_call: TRBV7-2; j_call: TRBJ2-5; cdr3_aa: CASSLVAGPGETQYF
v_call: TRBV18; j_call: TRBJ1-2; cdr3_aa: CASSPDGQIGYTF
v_call: TRBV27; j_call: TRBJ1-2; cdr3_aa: CASSRTASWGYTF
v_call: TRBV5-1; j_call: TRBJ2-5; cdr3_aa: CASSEAGGVETQYF
v_call: TRBV12-3/TRBV12-4; j_call: TRBJ1-1; cdr3_aa: CASSLFAEAFF
v_call: TRBV4-3; j_call: TRBJ1-4; cdr3_aa: CASSHYDRDDEKLFF